These T cell receptor beta chains were read from a single sample in a study of cytomegalovirus exposure and HLA in healthy donors. The method was immunoSEQ multiplex PCR; TCRdb's version includes in-frame clones alone and lacks a portion of them. The table has 150,000 to 200,000 clones, over 75% seen once. What was sequenced was PBMCs. The receptor source for this set is a woman aged 45 to 65 in good health and CMV-seronegative. Both conserved end residues are part of each CDR3. A D gene is named only where the DNA matches it firmly. Some rows mark clone size as missing; the rest say once, few, many or name a class of expanded clone.

CDR3aa,CDR3nt,abundance,d_gene,j_gene,v_gene
CASSPGQGEEKLFF,TGCGCCAGCAGCCCGGGACAGGGCGAGGAAAAACTGTTTTTT,.,TRBD1,TRBJ1-4,TRBV5-1
CASSLIPVPGQGTDTQYF,TGTGCCAGCAGTTTAATTCCCGTACCGGGACAGGGGACAGATACGCAGTATTTT,.,TRBD1,TRBJ2-3,TRBV27
CASSDKGPLASSYNEQFF,TGTGCCAGCAGTGATAAGGGCCCGCTAGCGAGCTCCTACAATGAGCAGTTCTTC,.,.,TRBJ2-1,TRBV2
CASSEYDGFGELFF,TGTGCCAGCAGTGAATATGACGGGTTCGGGGAGCTGTTTTTT,.,.,TRBJ2-2,TRBV25-1
CASSLTGTGRQQPQHF,TGTGCCAGCAGTTTAACCGGGACAGGGAGGCAACAGCCCCAGCATTTT,.,TRBD1,TRBJ1-5,TRBV6-5
CSAIGGDEQFF,TGCAGTGCTATCGGAGGGGATGAGCAGTTCTTC,.,.,TRBJ2-1,TRBV20-1
CAWIVTSGYNEQFF,TGTGCCTGGATTGTGACTAGCGGGTATAATGAGCAGTTCTTC,.,TRBD2,TRBJ2-1,TRBV30
CASSLSGPYEQYF,TGTGCCAGCAGTTTGAGCGGGCCCTACGAGCAGTACTTC,few,.,TRBJ2-7,TRBV28
CASSLVRGLGEKLFF,TGTGCCAGCAGCTTAGTCAGGGGGCTGGGTGAAAAACTGTTTTTT,.,TRBD1,TRBJ1-4,TRBV7-9
CASSYTVQGMNSPLHF,TGTGCCAGCAGTTACACAGTACAGGGGATGAATTCACCCCTCCACTTT,once,TRBD1,TRBJ1-6,TRBV6-6
CAIRPNGGGYNEQFF,TGTGCCATCAGGCCGAACGGGGGAGGGTACAATGAGCAGTTCTTC,.,TRBD2,TRBJ2-1,TRBV10-3
CASNLGVGGNTDTQYF,TGTGCCAGTAACCTGGGGGTTGGGGGCAACACAGATACGCAGTATTTT,.,.,TRBJ2-3,TRBV2
CASSVGGDRGWEETQYF,TGTGCCAGCAGCGTAGGTGGGGACAGGGGATGGGAGGAGACCCAGTACTTC,few,TRBD1,TRBJ2-5,TRBV9
CASFGHPMPEAFF,TGTGCCAGCTTCGGACACCCTATGCCTGAAGCTTTCTTT,.,.,TRBJ1-1,TRBV6-5
CASSPLAGGSNEQFF,TGTGCCAGCTCACCGCTAGCGGGGGGGTCCAATGAGCAGTTCTTC,.,TRBD2,TRBJ2-1,TRBV18
CASSQERPGTNPEKLFF,TGCGCCAGCAGCCAAGAGCGACCGGGAACAAATCCAGAAAAACTGTTTTTT,once,.,TRBJ1-4,TRBV4-3
CASSHRLRASISGANVLTF,TGTGCCAGCAGCCACCGCCTCAGGGCAAGTATATCTGGGGCCAACGTCCTGACTTTC,.,.,TRBJ2-6,TRBV12-1
CASSVGTVNTEAFF,TGTGCCAGCAGCGTCGGGACAGTGAACACTGAAGCTTTCTTT,.,TRBD1,TRBJ1-1,TRBV9
CASSLIAGTDIVLTF,TGTGCCAGCAGCTTAATCGCCGGGACAGACATCGTCCTGACTTTC,.,TRBD1,TRBJ2-6,TRBV7-6
CASSLDVGQGAFF,TGTGCCAGCAGCTTGGATGTTGGACAGGGAGCTTTCTTT,.,TRBD1,TRBJ1-1,TRBV5-8
CASSLGLSTDTQYF,TGTGCCAGCAGCTTAGGACTCAGCACAGATACGCAGTATTTT,.,.,TRBJ2-3,TRBV11-3
CASSFIGRTSGGNTQYF,TGTGCCAGCAGCTTTATAGGTCGGACTAGCGGGGGGAATACGCAGTATTTT,.,TRBD2,TRBJ2-3,TRBV7-2
CASSFGQVYGYTF,TGCGCCAGCAGCTTCGGACAGGTTTACGGCTACACCTTC,once,TRBD1,TRBJ1-2,TRBV5-1
CASSLVKGVKEQYF,TGTGCCAGCAGCTTAGTAAAAGGAGTTAAAGAGCAGTACTTC,few,.,TRBJ2-7,TRBV7-2
CASSLNGQGNQPQHF,TGTGCCAGCAGTTTAAATGGACAGGGCAATCAGCCCCAGCATTTT,.,TRBD1,TRBJ1-5,TRBV27
CASRGLSGGDTDTQYF,TGTGCCAGCAGAGGCTTGAGCGGGGGGGACACAGATACGCAGTATTTT,.,TRBD2,TRBJ2-3,TRBV28
CASRRMDSHNSNQPQHF,TGTGCCAGCAGAAGAATGGACAGCCACAATAGCAATCAGCCCCAGCATTTT,.,.,TRBJ1-5,TRBV27
CASSLSGTVNNQPQHF,TGTGCCAGCAGTTTATCCGGGACAGTAAACAATCAGCCCCAGCATTTT,.,TRBD1,TRBJ1-5,TRBV27
CASSEGRGLAGQETQYF,TGTGCCAGCAGTGAAGGAAGGGGACTAGCGGGGCAAGAGACCCAGTACTTC,once,TRBD2,TRBJ2-5,TRBV2
CASSRDRADTQYF,TGCGCCAGCAGCCGGGACAGAGCAGATACGCAGTATTTT,.,TRBD1,TRBJ2-3,TRBV4-3
CASSPQGDTEAFF,TGTGCCAGCAGTCCACAGGGGGACACTGAAGCTTTCTTT,.,TRBD1,TRBJ1-1,TRBV6-1
CASSDFGAGELFF,.,.,.,TRBJ2-2,TRBV25-1
CASSLLAGARTDTQYF,TGTGCCAGCAGCTTGTTGGCGGGGGCACGCACAGATACGCAGTATTTT,once,.,TRBJ2-3,TRBV5-6
CASSLPGNYGYTF,TGTGCCAGCAGCTTGCCGGGGAACTATGGCTACACCTTC,.,.,TRBJ1-2,TRBV5-6
CASSSRTVLSTIYF,TGTGCCAGCAGCTCCCGGACAGTCTTAAGCACCATATATTTT,once,.,TRBJ1-3,TRBV7-9
CASTTRQGYQAEQFF,TGTGCCAGCACCACTCGGCAGGGGTATCAGGCTGAGCAGTTCTTC,.,.,TRBJ2-1,TRBV27
CATSRGLGGTQYF,TGTGCCACCAGCAGAGGGCTCGGGGGAACGCAGTATTTT,.,.,TRBJ2-3,TRBV15
CASSKELVQFF,TGTGCCAGTAGTAAAGAATTAGTGCAGTTCTTC,once,.,TRBJ2-1,TRBV19
CASSVDGRTGDRSPLHF,TGTGCCAGCAGCGTAGATGGAAGGACAGGGGATCGGTCACCCCTCCACTTT,.,TRBD1,TRBJ1-6,TRBV9
CASSSTGVMNTEAFF,TGTGCCAGCAGTTCGACAGGGGTCATGAACACTGAAGCTTTCTTT,.,TRBD1,TRBJ1-1,TRBV28
CASSEAIGGGQADF,TGTGCCAGCAGTGAAGCCATAGGGGGGGGACAGGCCGACTTC,.,.,TRBJ2-5,TRBV2
CSVEDSHTGGQGTEAFF,TGCAGCGTTGAAGATAGTCATACAGGGGGCCAGGGCACTGAAGCTTTCTTT,.,TRBD1,TRBJ1-1,TRBV29-1
CASSQDRGYGNTIYF,TGCGCCAGCAGCCAAGACAGGGGTTACGGAAACACCATATATTTT,.,.,TRBJ1-3,TRBV4-1
CASSRDRGFRETQYF,TGTGCCAGTAGTAGGGACAGGGGTTTTCGCGAGACCCAGTACTTC,.,TRBD1,TRBJ2-5,TRBV19
CASSLVYNSPLHF,TGTGCCAGCAGTTTAGTATATAATTCACCCCTCCACTTT,few,.,TRBJ1-6,TRBV27
CASSLASGSYEQYF,TGCGCCAGCAGCTTGGCTAGCGGGAGTTACGAGCAGTACTTC,.,TRBD2,TRBJ2-7,TRBV5-1
CASSQGTSEKGETQYF,TGCGCCAGCAGCCAAGGGACTAGCGAGAAGGGAGAGACCCAGTACTTC,.,TRBD2,TRBJ2-5,TRBV4-3
CASSLSAGARYNEQFF,TGTGCCAGCAGCTTAAGTGCGGGGGCGCGTTACAATGAGCAGTTCTTC,.,.,TRBJ2-1,TRBV7-2